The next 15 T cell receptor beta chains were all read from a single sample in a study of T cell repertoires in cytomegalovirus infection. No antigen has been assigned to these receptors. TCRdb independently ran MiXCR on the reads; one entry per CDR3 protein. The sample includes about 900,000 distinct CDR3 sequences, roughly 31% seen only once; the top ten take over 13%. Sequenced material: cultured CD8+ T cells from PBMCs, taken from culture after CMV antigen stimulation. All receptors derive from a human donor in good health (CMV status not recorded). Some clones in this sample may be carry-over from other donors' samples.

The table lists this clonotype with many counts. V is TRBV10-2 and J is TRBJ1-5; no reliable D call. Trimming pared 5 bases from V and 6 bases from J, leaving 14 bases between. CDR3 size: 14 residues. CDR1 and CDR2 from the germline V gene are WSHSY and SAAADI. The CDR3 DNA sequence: TGCGCCAGCAGTCTGGGCCTCGCGGGTCAGCCCCAGCATTTT. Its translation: CASSLGLAGQPQHF.

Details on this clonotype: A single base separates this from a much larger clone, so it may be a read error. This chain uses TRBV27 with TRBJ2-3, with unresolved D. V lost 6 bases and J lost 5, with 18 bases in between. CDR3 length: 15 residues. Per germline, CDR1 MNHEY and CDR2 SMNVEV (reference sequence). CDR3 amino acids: CASSIIGSLLDTQYF. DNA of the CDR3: TGTGCCAGCAGCATCATCGGGTCGTTGCTAGATACGCAGTATTTT.

The CDR3 spells CASLLTRGFTDTQYF. The CDR3 DNA is TGTGCCAGCCTCTTGACCAGGGGGTTCACAGATACGCAGTATTTT. The chain carries TRBV27 and TRBJ2-3, with 7 nucleotides matching TRBD1. This CDR3 comprises 15 residues. The J segment lost 2 bases and the V segment lost 8 bases, leaving 10 bases of the junction unmatched. Looked up from germline, CDR1 is MNHEY and CDR2 is SMNVEV (reference sequence).

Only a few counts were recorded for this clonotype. In nucleotides, the CDR3 is TGTGCCAGCAGCTTAGAGCGGGGGCCGAATGAGCAGTTCTTC. Protein sequence: CASSLERGPNEQFF. V and J are TRBV7-6 and TRBJ2-1; 8 positions agree with TRBD2. The CDR3 loop spans 14 amino acids. CDR1 and CDR2 from the germline V gene are SGHVS and FNYEAQ. Unmatched junction bases numbered 3, after V lost 1 base and J lost 7 bases.

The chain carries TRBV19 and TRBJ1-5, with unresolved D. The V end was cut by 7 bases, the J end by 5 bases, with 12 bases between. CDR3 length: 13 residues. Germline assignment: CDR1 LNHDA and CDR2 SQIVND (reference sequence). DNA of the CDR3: TGTGCCAGTATGGGTCTGAGGGATCAGCCCCAGCATTTT. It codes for CASMGLRDQPQHF.

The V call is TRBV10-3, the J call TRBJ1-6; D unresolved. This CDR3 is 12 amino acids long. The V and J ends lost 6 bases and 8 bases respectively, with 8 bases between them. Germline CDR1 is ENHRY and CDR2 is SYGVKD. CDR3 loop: CAIRGWDSPLHF. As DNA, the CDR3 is TGTGCCATCAGGGGTTGGGATTCACCCCTCCACTTT.

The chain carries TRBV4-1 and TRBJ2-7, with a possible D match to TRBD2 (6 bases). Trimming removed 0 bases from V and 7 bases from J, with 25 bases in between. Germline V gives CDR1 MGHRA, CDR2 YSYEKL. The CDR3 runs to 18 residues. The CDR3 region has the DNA TGCGCCAGCAGCCAAGATTTCCCGAGCCGAGTTGCCGGGGGAGAGCAGTACGTC. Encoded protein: CASSQDFPSRVAGGEQYV.

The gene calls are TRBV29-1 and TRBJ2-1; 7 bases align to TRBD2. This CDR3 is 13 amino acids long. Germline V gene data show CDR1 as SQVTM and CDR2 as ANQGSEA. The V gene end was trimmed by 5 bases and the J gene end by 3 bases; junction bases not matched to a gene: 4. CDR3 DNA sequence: TGCAGCGTTTCCGGGGGGAACTACAATGAGCAGTTCTTC. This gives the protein CSVSGGNYNEQFF.

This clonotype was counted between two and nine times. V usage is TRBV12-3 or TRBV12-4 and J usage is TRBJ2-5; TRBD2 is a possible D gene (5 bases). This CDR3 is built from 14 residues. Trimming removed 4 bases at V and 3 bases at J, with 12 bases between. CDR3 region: CASSSALGEETQYF. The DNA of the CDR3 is TGTGCCAGCAGTTCCGCCCTCGGGGAAGAGACCCAGTACTTC.

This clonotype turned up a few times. The CDR3, as DNA: TGTGCCAGCAGCTTTAGAGGTCGTTATAAAGAGACCCAGTACTTC. It codes for CASSFRGRYKETQYF. V is TRBV7-6 and J is TRBJ2-5; D remains ambiguous. V lost 3 bases and J lost 3, with 14 bases in between. The CDR3 runs to 15 residues. Germline-derived CDR1 and CDR2 are SGHVS and FNYEAQ.

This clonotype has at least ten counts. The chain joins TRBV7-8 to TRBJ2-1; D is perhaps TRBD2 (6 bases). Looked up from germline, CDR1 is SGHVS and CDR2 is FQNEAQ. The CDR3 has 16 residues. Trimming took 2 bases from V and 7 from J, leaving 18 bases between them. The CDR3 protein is CASSLSRLARVNEQFF. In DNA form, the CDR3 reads TGTGCCAGCAGCTTAAGCCGGCTAGCGCGGGTGAATGAGCAGTTCTTC.

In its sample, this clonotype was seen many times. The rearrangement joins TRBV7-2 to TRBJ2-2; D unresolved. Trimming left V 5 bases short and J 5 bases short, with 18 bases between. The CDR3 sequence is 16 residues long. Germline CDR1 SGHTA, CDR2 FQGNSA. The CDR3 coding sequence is TGTGCCAGCAGCCCCCGTGGTTTTCAATGGACCGGGGAGCTGTTTTTT. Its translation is CASSPRGFQWTGELFF.

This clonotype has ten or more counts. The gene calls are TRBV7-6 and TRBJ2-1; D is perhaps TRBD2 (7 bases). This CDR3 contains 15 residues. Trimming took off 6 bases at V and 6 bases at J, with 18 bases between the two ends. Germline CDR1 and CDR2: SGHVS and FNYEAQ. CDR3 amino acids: CASRMGRGSINEQFF. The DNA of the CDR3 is TGTGCCAGCAGAATGGGGAGGGGGTCCATCAATGAGCAGTTCTTC.

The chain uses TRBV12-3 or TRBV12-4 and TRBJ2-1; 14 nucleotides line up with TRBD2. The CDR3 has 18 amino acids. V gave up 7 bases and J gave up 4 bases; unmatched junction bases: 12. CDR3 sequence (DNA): TGTGCCAGCACCCTGGGACTAGCGGGGGCCATACCGTACAATGAGCAGTTCTTC. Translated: CASTLGLAGAIPYNEQFF.

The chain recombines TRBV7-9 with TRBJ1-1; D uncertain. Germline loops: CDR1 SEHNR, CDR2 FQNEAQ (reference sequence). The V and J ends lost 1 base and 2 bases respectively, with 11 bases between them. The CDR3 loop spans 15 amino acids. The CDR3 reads CASSLGSTTNTEAFF. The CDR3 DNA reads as TGTGCCAGCAGCTTAGGGTCAACAACCAACACTGAAGCTTTCTTT.